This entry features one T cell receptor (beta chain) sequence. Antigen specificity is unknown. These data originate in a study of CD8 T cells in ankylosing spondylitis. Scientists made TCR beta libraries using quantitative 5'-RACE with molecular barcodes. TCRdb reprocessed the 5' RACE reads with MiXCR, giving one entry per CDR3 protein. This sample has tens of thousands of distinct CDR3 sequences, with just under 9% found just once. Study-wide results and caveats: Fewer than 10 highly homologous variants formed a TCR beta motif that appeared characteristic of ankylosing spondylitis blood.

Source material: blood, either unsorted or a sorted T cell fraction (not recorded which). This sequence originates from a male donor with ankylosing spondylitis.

This CDR3 reads CASSSHWFGEQFF. The CDR3 DNA sequence: TGTGCCAGCAGTTCCCACTGGTTTGGGGAGCAGTTCTTC. This chain links TRBV27 with TRBJ2-1; the D is unclear. There are 13 residues in the CDR3. V was cut by 4 bases and J by 10 bases, with 14 bases left in between. In germline, CDR1 is MNHEY, CDR2 SMNVEV (reference sequence).